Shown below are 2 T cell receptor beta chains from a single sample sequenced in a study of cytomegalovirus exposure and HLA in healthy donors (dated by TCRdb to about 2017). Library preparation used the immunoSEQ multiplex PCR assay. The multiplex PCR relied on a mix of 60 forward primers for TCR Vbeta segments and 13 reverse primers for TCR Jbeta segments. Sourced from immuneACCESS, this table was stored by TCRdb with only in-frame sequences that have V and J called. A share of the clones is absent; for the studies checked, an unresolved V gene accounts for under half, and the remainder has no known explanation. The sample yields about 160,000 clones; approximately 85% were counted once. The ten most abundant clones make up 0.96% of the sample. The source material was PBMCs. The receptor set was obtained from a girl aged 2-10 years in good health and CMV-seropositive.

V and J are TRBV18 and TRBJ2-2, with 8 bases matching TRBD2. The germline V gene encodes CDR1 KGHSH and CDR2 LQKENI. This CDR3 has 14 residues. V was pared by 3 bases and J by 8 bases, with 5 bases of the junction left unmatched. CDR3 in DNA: TGTGCCAGCTCACCGATAAGCGGGAGTGGGGAGCTGTTTTTT. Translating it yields CASSPISGSGELFF.

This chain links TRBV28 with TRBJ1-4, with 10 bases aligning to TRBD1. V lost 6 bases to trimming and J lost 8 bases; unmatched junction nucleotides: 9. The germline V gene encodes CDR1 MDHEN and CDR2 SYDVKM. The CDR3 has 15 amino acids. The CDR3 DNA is TGTGCCAGCAGCCTCGGGACAGGGGTGGAGGAAAAACTGTTTTTT. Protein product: CASSLGTGVEEKLFF. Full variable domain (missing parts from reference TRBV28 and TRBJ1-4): DVKVTQSSRYLVKRTGEKVFLECVQDMDHENMFWYRQDPGLGLRLIYFSYDVKMKEKGDIPEGYSVSREKKERFSLILESASTNQTSMYLCASSLGTGVEEKLFFGSGTQLSVL.